This TCR beta chain was found in a study of shared clonotypes between healthy human individuals. Per the germline V gene, CDR1 is SGHTS and CDR2 is YDEGEE. CDR3 length: 13 residues. V was clipped by 2 bases and J by 6 bases, with 9 bases between them. Naive CD8 cells were CD45RO-negative, positively selected for CCR7, excluding terminally differentiated effector memory CD45RA+ cells. A single count supports this clone. Method: immunoSEQ multiplex PCR; TCRdb's copy keeps in-frame clones and lacks some. This table holds about 1,800,000 clones, about 94% found once. V and J are TRBV5-8 and TRBJ1-5; D is ambiguous. Sample: naive CD8+ T cells sorted from blood. The TCR comes from a man younger than 30 in good health. CDR3 coding DNA: TGTGCCAGCAGCTTTGGCACGGGTCAGCCCCAGCATTTT. Protein sequence: CASSFGTGQPQHF.